This entry concerns a single TCR beta chain. The PCR was carried out with 60 Vbeta primers and 13 Jbeta primers. Clones were sequenced by immunoSEQ multiplex PCR, and TCRdb holds only the in-frame ones, with some missing. Among about 210,000 clones listed, about 80% were seen once. Looked up from germline, CDR1 is WSHSY and CDR2 is SAAADI. V was clipped by 6 bases and J by 4 bases; unmatched bases: 6. The CDR3 loop spans 15 amino acids. This sample was taken from a study of cytomegalovirus exposure and HLA in healthy donors. This chain links TRBV10-2 with TRBJ2-3, with TRBD2 identical over 11 bases. This clonotype was sampled from a man aged 40-55 years in good health and CMV-seropositive. Input material: PBMCs. The CDR3 coding sequence is TGCGCCAGCAGACTAGCGGGGGACGGGGCAGATACGCAGTATTTT. Amino acids: CASRLAGDGADTQYF.